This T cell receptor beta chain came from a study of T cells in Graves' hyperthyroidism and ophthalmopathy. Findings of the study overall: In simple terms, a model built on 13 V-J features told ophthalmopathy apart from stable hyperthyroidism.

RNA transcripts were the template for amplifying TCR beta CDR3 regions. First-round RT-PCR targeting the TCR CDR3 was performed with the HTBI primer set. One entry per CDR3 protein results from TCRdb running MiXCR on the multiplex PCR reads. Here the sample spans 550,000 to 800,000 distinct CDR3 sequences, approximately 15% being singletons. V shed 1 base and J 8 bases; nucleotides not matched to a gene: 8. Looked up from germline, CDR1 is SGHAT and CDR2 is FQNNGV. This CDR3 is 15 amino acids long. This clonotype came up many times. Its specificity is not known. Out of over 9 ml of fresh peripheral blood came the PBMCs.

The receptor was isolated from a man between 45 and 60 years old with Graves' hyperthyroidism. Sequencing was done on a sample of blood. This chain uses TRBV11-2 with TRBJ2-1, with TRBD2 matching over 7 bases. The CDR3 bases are TGTGCCAGCAGCTTAGCAAGCGGGATTGTAGATGAGCAGTTCTTC. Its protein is CASSLASGIVDEQFF.